A single sample is the source of the 32 T cell receptor beta chains below, sequenced in a study of T cell repertoires in cytomegalovirus infection. TCRdb re-called the reads through MiXCR, storing one row per CDR3 protein. The sample contains 310,000 or so distinct CDR3 sequences, roughly 25% of which appear only once. The sample taken for sequencing was PBMCs. These receptors all come from a human donor in good health (CMV status not recorded). Some clones in this sample may be carry-over from other donors' samples.

This clonotype was detected a few times. The genes are TRBV7-2 and TRBJ2-2; no clear D gene. Germline V CDR1 and CDR2: SGHTA, FQGNSA. V was pared by 4 bases and J by 9 bases, with 12 bases between. The CDR3 covers 13 residues. The CDR3, as DNA: TGTGCCAGCAGCTCTAGAGGCGGCAGGGAGCTGTTTTTT. Translating gives CASSSRGGRELFF. The variable domain in full, with the rest retrieved from reference TRBV7-2 and TRBJ2-2, is GAGVSQSPSNKVTEKGKDVELRCDPISGHTALYWYRQSLGQGLEFLIYFQGNSAPDKSGLPSDRFSAERTGGSVSTLTIQRTQQEDSAVYLCASSSRGGRELFFGEGSRLTVL.

The chain carries TRBV11-2 and TRBJ2-1; the D is unclear. There are 11 residues in the CDR3. Trimming removed 6 bases at V and 9 bases at J, with 9 bases between. Germline V lookup: CDR1 SGHAT, CDR2 FQNNGV. CDR3 protein: CASRIHIEQFF. CDR3 DNA sequence: TGTGCCAGCAGAATTCACATTGAGCAGTTCTTC. The variable domain in full, with the rest retrieved from reference TRBV11-2 and TRBJ2-1, is EAGVAQSPRYKIIEKRQSVAFWCNPISGHATLYWYQQILGQGPKLLIQFQNNGVVDDSQLPKDRFSAERLKGVDSTLKIQPAKLEDSAVYLCASRIHIEQFFGPGTRLTVL.

In its sample, this clonotype was seen many times. The chain links TRBV7-2 to TRBJ1-2; D not certain. The V gene's germline CDR1 is SGHTA and CDR2 FQGNSA. The CDR3 length is 14 residues. Trimming removed 3 bases from V and 8 bases from J, with 16 bases in between. This chain's CDR3 is CASSLPGPQGGYTF. The DNA for the CDR3 is TGTGCCAGCAGCTTGCCCGGACCCCAAGGCGGCTACACCTTC.

This clonotype was observed at least ten times. This chain joins TRBV12-3 or TRBV12-4 and TRBJ2-1; D gene uncertain. V lost 0 bases, J lost 9 bases, and 12 bases lay in between. CDR3 length: 14 amino acids. As DNA, the CDR3 is TGTGCCAGCAGTTTAGCCCCAAGAGGCGCTGAGCAGTTCTTC. This codes for CASSLAPRGAEQFF.

V usage is TRBV28 and J usage is TRBJ2-2; D unresolved. Trimming took off 6 bases at V and 7 bases at J, with 6 bases between the two ends. Looked up from germline, CDR1 is MDHEN and CDR2 is SYDVKM. There are 11 residues in the CDR3. The CDR3 spells CASSRLGELFF. The CDR3 region has the DNA TGTGCCAGCAGCCGTCTCGGGGAGCTGTTTTTT.

The V call is TRBV29-1, the J call TRBJ2-5, with TRBD2 identical over 11 bases. The junction had 13 bases not matched to a gene; V was cut back by 5 bases and J by 5 bases. The CDR3 is 16 amino acids. Germline values: CDR1 SQVTM, CDR2 ANQGSEA. The CDR3 DNA follows: TGCAGCGTTATGGGGCTAGCGGGAGGAAGGGGGGAGACCCAGTACTTC. Translation gives CSVMGLAGGRGETQYF.

About this clonotype: This may arise from a read error, as a much more abundant clone is one base away. The chain is built from TRBV7-3 and TRBJ1-6; TRBD1 is a possible D gene (6 bases). The CDR3 is 14 residues long. CDR1 is SGHTA and CDR2 is FQGTGA in the germline V gene. CDR3 sequence (DNA): TGTGCCAGCAGCTCGACAGGACGCGGTGTCCCCCTCCCCTTT. Translating gives CASSSTGRGVPLPF.

This rearrangement joins TRBV12-5 to TRBJ1-1; tentatively, D is TRBD1 (5 bases). The CDR3 contains 21 residues. Trimming cost V 0 bases and J 0 bases, with 26 bases left between them. Germline V gives CDR1 LGHNT, CDR2 FRNRAP. The CDR3 loop reads CASGLVQAGFPPSIMNTEAFF. In DNA form, the CDR3 reads TGTGCTAGTGGTTTGGTACAGGCAGGGTTTCCTCCAAGCATTATGAACACTGAAGCTTTCTTT.

This clonotype was observed at least ten times. The V and J genes are TRBV7-9 and TRBJ2-3; the D gene is possibly TRBD1 (6 bases). Deletions cut 1 base from V and 0 bases from J, with 14 bases between. Germline assignment: CDR1 SEHNR and CDR2 FQNEAQ (reference sequence). The CDR3 runs 17 residues. This chain's CDR3 is CASSLGRTVTSTDTQYF. DNA of the CDR3: TGTGCCAGCAGCTTAGGCAGGACAGTGACTAGCACAGATACGCAGTATTTT.

This clonotype came up many times. The rearrangement links TRBV19 to TRBJ1-1; 8 bases are a match to TRBD1. The V segment lost 2 bases and the J segment 0 bases; nucleotides outside the gene matches: 2. Germline V lookup: CDR1 LNHDA, CDR2 SQIVND (reference sequence). The length of the CDR3 is 15 residues. The chain's CDR3 is CASSIPQGVNTEAFF. Here the CDR3 DNA reads TGTGCCAGTAGTATACCACAGGGGGTGAACACTGAAGCTTTCTTT.

This clonotype was counted between two and nine times. V usage is TRBV6-4 and J usage is TRBJ1-2; tentative D call: TRBD1 (6 bases). Germline V lookup: CDR1 MRHNA, CDR2 SNTAGT. The CDR3 runs to 13 residues. The V gene lost 5 bases and the J gene lost 1 base, with 8 bases spanning the gap. CDR3 amino acids: CASSQGFNYGYTF. The CDR3 nucleotides are TGTGCCAGCAGTCAGGGGTTTAACTATGGCTACACCTTC.

This chain links TRBV9 with TRBJ1-5, with D possibly matching TRBD1 (6 bases). The CDR3 runs to 14 residues. With 2 bases removed from V and 1 base from J, the gap between germline ends came to 7 bases. Germline CDR1 reads SGDLS; CDR2 reads YYNGEE. The DNA for the CDR3 is TGTGCCAGCAGCGTTACAGGGAGCAATCAGCCCCAGCATTTT. Its protein is CASSVTGSNQPQHF.

CDR3 nucleotide sequence: TGTGCCAGCAGCCAGGGGGGGGCGGCGCTGACTGAAGCTTTCTTT. It specifies CASSQGGAALTEAFF. The chain joins TRBV11-2 to TRBJ1-1, with TRBD1 matching over 7 bases. The junction had 11 bases not matched to a gene; V was cut back by 5 bases and J by 5 bases. The CDR3 contains 15 residues. Looked up from germline, CDR1 is SGHAT and CDR2 is FQNNGV.

This clonotype was seen more than once but under ten times. This sequence joins TRBV5-1 and TRBJ1-1; TRBD1 is a possible D gene (5 bases). Looked up from germline, CDR1 is SGHRS and CDR2 is YFSETQ. The length of the CDR3 is 15 residues. Trimming cost V 4 bases and J 4 bases, with 17 bases left between them. CDR3 DNA: TGCGCCAGCAGCCCCAACACAGGCCCGAGCACTGAAGCTTTCTTT. This codes for CASSPNTGPSTEAFF.

This clonotype was seen at least ten times. The chain has TRBV15 and TRBJ2-1; 8 bases fit TRBD2. The CDR3 is 17 amino acids. With V trimmed by 5 bases and J by 1 base, 10 bases remained unmatched. The germline CDR1 and CDR2 sequences are LNHNV and YYDKDF (reference sequence). This CDR3 reads CATSRLRIAGSYNEQFF. CDR3 bases: TGTGCCACCAGCCGCCTACGGATAGCGGGATCCTACAATGAGCAGTTCTTC.

This clonotype was counted only a few times. This chain joins TRBV19 and TRBJ2-5; 7 bases are shared with TRBD2. Germline trimming cut 5 bases from V and 3 bases from J; bases unmatched to any gene: 3. This CDR3 has 13 residues. CDR1 and CDR2 from the germline V gene are LNHDA and SQIVND (reference sequence). CDR3 DNA sequence: TGTGCCAGTAGTTTCCTAGCGGAAGAGACCCAGTACTTC. Protein product: CASSFLAEETQYF.

This chain connects TRBV7-9 to TRBJ2-1; D is possibly TRBD2 (5 bases). Trimming stripped 5 bases from V and 5 bases from J, with 13 bases between. The CDR3 is 14 amino acids. Germline V gene lookup returns CDR1 SEHNR and CDR2 FQNEAQ (reference sequence). In DNA form, the CDR3 reads TGTGCCAGCAGCGGCCGACGGACTGACAATGAGCAGTTCTTC. Residues: CASSGRRTDNEQFF. Drawing the rest from reference TRBV7-9 and TRBJ2-1, the complete variable domain is DTGVSQNPRHKITKRGQNVTFRCDPISEHNRLYWYRQTLGQGPEFLTYFQNEAQLEKSRLLSDRFSAERPKGSFSTLEIQRTEQGDSAMYLCASSGRRTDNEQFFGPGTRLTVL.

The chain combines TRBV5-4 with TRBJ1-2, with TRBD1 as a possible D gene (5 bases). The germline V gene encodes CDR1 SGHNT and CDR2 YYREEE (reference sequence). The CDR3 totals 14 residues. The germline V and J ends were trimmed by 3 bases and 10 bases, with 19 bases remaining between them. The CDR3 sequence is CASSSYRDGGDYTF. The CDR3 DNA is TGTGCCAGCAGCTCTTACCGGGACGGGGGTGACTACACCTTC.

The chain carries TRBV2 and TRBJ1-4; D unresolved. Germline values: CDR1 SNHLY, CDR2 FYNNEI. V lost 2 bases, J lost 5 bases, and 12 bases lay in between. The CDR3 is made up of 15 amino acids. The DNA for the CDR3 is TGTGCCAGCAGTGAACCCAGAGGAGGGAATGAAAAACTGTTTTTT. Translation gives CASSEPRGGNEKLFF. Using reference TRBV2 and TRBJ1-4 for the parts outside the CDR3, the full variable domain is EPEVTQTPSHQVTQMGQEVILRCVPISNHLYFYWYRQILGQKVEFLVSFYNNEISEKSEIFDDQFSVERPDGSNFTLKIRSTKLEDSAMYFCASSEPRGGNEKLFFGSGTQLSVL.

This clonotype appeared a few times. The V gene is TRBV2, the J gene TRBJ1-5; possibly TRBD1 for D (5 bases). The CDR3 is 14 residues long. V lost 6 bases and J lost 6, with 15 bases in between. Germline lookup yields CDR1 SNHLY and CDR2 FYNNEI. CDR3 nucleotides: TGTGCCAGCAGGCCCCGACAGCCGGGTCAGCCCCAGCATTTT. It codes for CASRPRQPGQPQHF.

This clonotype was seen only a few times. The V and J genes are TRBV19 and TRBJ1-5; unclear D gene. V lost 6 bases to trimming and J lost 0 bases, with 9 bases between them. Germline CDR1 is LNHDA and CDR2 is SQIVND (reference sequence). This CDR3 spans 14 amino acids. The CDR3 here is CASRAGNSNQPQHF. The CDR3 nucleotides read TGTGCCAGTAGGGCGGGGAATAGCAATCAGCCCCAGCATTTT.

This clonotype was recorded many times. The chain is built from TRBV6-2 or TRBV6-3 and TRBJ2-4, with unresolved D. With 6 bases removed from V and 1 base from J, the gap between germline ends came to 10 bases. The CDR3 length is 14 residues. CDR1 is MNHEY and CDR2 is SVGEGT in the germline V gene. The DNA for the CDR3 is TGTGCCAGCAGCTTGGACGGCGCCAAAAACATTCAGTACTTC. This codes for CASSLDGAKNIQYF.

The rearrangement joins TRBV12-3 or TRBV12-4 to TRBJ1-2, with D tentatively TRBD1 (5 bases). Deletions cut 7 bases from V and 7 bases from J, with 13 bases between. This CDR3 region has 12 residues. The CDR3 DNA follows: TGTGCCAGCACCGGGACGGGAATTGGCTACACCTTC. The encoded protein is CASTGTGIGYTF.

V and J are TRBV10-3 and TRBJ2-1; 9 bases line up with TRBD1. Germline CDR1 ENHRY, CDR2 SYGVKD. The J segment lost 5 bases and the V segment lost 1 base, leaving 6 bases of the junction unmatched. The CDR3 is 16 amino acids. CDR3 region: CAISEWTGVRDNEQFF. CDR3 in DNA: TGTGCCATCAGTGAGTGGACAGGGGTAAGGGACAATGAGCAGTTCTTC.

This chain joins TRBV28 and TRBJ2-7; 9 positions match TRBD2. The V and J ends lost 8 bases and 7 bases, in that order; junction bases with no gene match: 9. This CDR3 contains 13 residues. Germline V gene sequence: CDR1 MDHEN, CDR2 SYDVKM. The CDR3 bases are TGTGCCAGCGGACCTAGCGGGATGCGGGAGCAGTACTTC. Its translation is CASGPSGMREQYF.

CDR3 region: CASSPGGLGTEAFF. Here the CDR3 DNA reads TGTGCCAGCAGCCCGGGGGGATTGGGCACTGAAGCTTTCTTT. The gene calls are TRBV7-2 and TRBJ1-1, with a weak D call TRBD1 (5 bases). Trimming pared 5 bases from V and 4 bases from J, leaving 14 bases between. CDR3 length equals 14 residues. Per germline, CDR1 SGHTA and CDR2 FQGNSA.

This clonotype has a handful of counts. The gene calls are TRBV10-3 and TRBJ2-3, with D possibly TRBD1 on 5 matching bases. The CDR3 is 16 amino acids. Trimming stripped 0 bases from V and 0 bases from J, with 10 bases between. Germline V CDR1 and CDR2: ENHRY, SYGVKD. In DNA, the CDR3 is TGTGCCATCAGTGAGTCCCCAGGGCCAAGCACAGATACGCAGTATTTT. This encodes CAISESPGPSTDTQYF.

This clonotype came up a few times. V usage is TRBV12-3 or TRBV12-4 and J usage is TRBJ1-4, with no clear D. The CDR3 consists of 16 residues. V dropped 1 base and J dropped 0 bases, with 9 bases sitting between them. This chain's CDR3 is CASSLGVSATNEKLFF. The CDR3 nucleotides read TGTGCCAGCAGTTTAGGGGTTTCGGCAACTAATGAAAAACTGTTTTTT.

The chain joins TRBV7-6 to TRBJ2-2; no clear D gene. Germline assignment: CDR1 SGHVS and CDR2 FNYEAQ. CDR3 size: 13 residues. Trimming took 2 bases from V and 7 from J, leaving 8 bases between them. The CDR3 DNA sequence: TGTGCCAGCAGCTTATTGGCTAGCGGGGAGCTGTTTTTT. Translation: CASSLLASGELFF. Full variable domain (remainder filled in from reference TRBV7-6 and TRBJ2-2): GAGVSQSPRYKVTKRGQDVALRCDPISGHVSLYWYRQALGQGPEFLTYFNYEAQQDKSGLPNDRFSAERPEGSISTLTIQRTEQRDSAMYRCASSLLASGELFFGEGSRLTVL.

The chain links TRBV20-1 to TRBJ2-3, with 7 bases that match TRBD2. CDR1 is DFQATT and CDR2 is SNEGSKA in the germline V gene (reference sequence). The J segment lost 2 bases and the V segment lost 7 bases, leaving 9 bases of the junction unmatched. This CDR3 contains 14 residues. CDR3 protein: CSGLRGGATDTQYF. The DNA for the CDR3 is TGCAGTGGCCTCCGCGGGGGAGCCACAGATACGCAGTATTTT.

This clonotype was found a few times. CDR3 in DNA: TGTGCCATCAGCGGACAGGGGAGCTCCTACAATGAGCAGTTCTTC. This codes for CAISGQGSSYNEQFF. The rearrangement links TRBV10-3 to TRBJ2-1, with 9 nucleotides matching TRBD1. Germline V CDR1 and CDR2: ENHRY, SYGVKD. The CDR3 spans 15 residues. The V and J ends lost 6 bases and 0 bases, in that order; junction bases with no gene match: 3.

This clonotype showed up many times. The chain combines TRBV7-2 with TRBJ2-7; D perhaps matches TRBD1 (5 bases). Germline CDR1 is SGHTA and CDR2 is FQGNSA. CDR3 length: 14 residues. Trimming shortened V by 3 bases and J by 1 base, and 10 bases separated the two germline ends. CDR3 amino acids: CASSFSGASYEQYF. The CDR3 coding sequence is TGTGCCAGCAGCTTTAGTGGGGCTTCCTACGAGCAGTACTTC.